Following are 31 T cell receptor beta chains from one sample sequenced in a study of T cell changes during pregnancy in multiple sclerosis. Clones were sequenced by immunoSEQ multiplex PCR, and TCRdb holds only the in-frame ones, with some missing. In the table there are about 62,000 clones, around 92% of which are singletons. This specimen consisted of peripheral blood, obtained in the second trimester of pregnancy. Receptors were obtained from a female donor in good health, enrolled as a control in a pregnancy study.

The chain has TRBV6-5 and TRBJ1-3; tentatively, D is TRBD1 (5 bases). V was cut by 5 bases and J by 2 bases, with 10 bases left in between. The germline CDR1 and CDR2 sequences are MNHEY and SVGAGI. The CDR3 length is 14 residues. CDR3 residues: CASSSGAPGNTIYF. DNA of the CDR3: TGTGCCAGCAGTAGCGGGGCACCTGGAAACACCATATATTTT.

This chain joins TRBV6-1 and TRBJ2-7, with 9 bases identical to TRBD2. Germline lookup yields CDR1 MNHNS and CDR2 SASEGT. Trimming at V came to 1 base and at J to 0 bases, leaving 7 bases not matched to a gene. The CDR3 sequence is 17 residues long. CDR3 protein: CASSEDWTSVYSYEQYF. Here the CDR3 DNA reads TGTGCCAGCAGTGAAGATTGGACTAGCGTATACTCCTACGAGCAGTACTTC.

This clone was seen just once. The J gene is TRBJ1-2, the V gene TRBV20-1; D not resolved. This CDR3 contains 11 residues. Germline V gene lookup returns CDR1 DFQATT and CDR2 SNEGSKA (reference sequence). V was shortened by 3 bases and J by 8 bases, with 10 bases between the two germline ends. CDR3 in amino acids: CSASGPGGYTF. CDR3 sequence (DNA): TGCAGTGCTAGTGGGCCCGGAGGCTACACCTTC.

The chain combines TRBV2 with TRBJ2-6; D possibly corresponds to TRBD1 (6 bases). Germline CDR1 reads SNHLY; CDR2 reads FYNNEI. The CDR3 is made up of 15 amino acids. The V and J ends lost 5 bases and 2 bases respectively, with 10 bases between them. The CDR3 here is CASSQQGTGANVLTF. CDR3 in DNA: TGTGCCAGCAGTCAACAGGGAACTGGGGCCAACGTCCTGACTTTC.

J is TRBJ1-5 and V is TRBV30; perhaps TRBD1 as D (6 bases). CDR3 length: 15 residues. Per the germline V gene, CDR1 is GTSNPN and CDR2 is SVGIG (reference sequence). V lost 3 bases to trimming and J lost 3 bases, with 15 bases between them. CDR3 amino acids: CAWRQSGTLNQPQHF. The CDR3 nucleotides read TGTGCCTGGAGGCAATCCGGGACACTCAATCAGCCCCAGCATTTT.

The chain recombines TRBV6-5 with TRBJ2-3; tentative D call: TRBD2 (5 bases). This CDR3 has 15 amino acids. The germline CDR1 and CDR2 sequences are MNHEY and SVGAGI. V was trimmed by 2 bases and J by 1 base, leaving 10 bases between them. Here the CDR3 DNA reads TGTGCCAGCAGTTACACCGGGCGGGGCACAGATACGCAGTATTTT. Its protein is CASSYTGRGTDTQYF.

The V and J genes are TRBV28 and TRBJ1-1; D possibly corresponds to TRBD1 (5 bases). Trimming left V 3 bases short and J 7 bases short, with 12 bases between. CDR1 MDHEN and CDR2 SYDVKM come from the germline V gene. The CDR3 runs to 13 residues. The chain's CDR3 is CASSLGRSVEAFF. The CDR3 DNA sequence: TGTGCCAGCAGTTTGGGGCGCAGCGTTGAAGCTTTCTTT.

In this sample, this clone turned up once. The rearrangement joins TRBV5-1 to TRBJ2-5; 12 bases match TRBD2. The CDR3 has 16 amino acids. V lost 0 bases, J lost 3 bases, and 3 bases stayed unmatched. CDR1 is SGHRS, CDR2 YFSETQ, per germline. CDR3 amino acids: CASSLGTSGAKETQYF. CDR3 DNA: TGCGCCAGCAGCTTGGGGACTAGCGGGGCGAAAGAGACCCAGTACTTC.

This clone appeared once. The chain uses TRBV2 and TRBJ2-5; TRBD1 aligns across 7 bases. The CDR3 is 15 residues long. V was pared by 6 bases and J by 1 base, with 8 bases of the junction left unmatched. The germline gives CDR1 SNHLY, CDR2 FYNNEI. The CDR3 loop reads CASRPVSGGQETQYF. The DNA for the CDR3 is TGTGCCAGCAGGCCGGTATCAGGGGGCCAAGAGACCCAGTACTTC. Full variable domain (outside the CDR3, taken from reference TRBV2 and TRBJ2-5): EPEVTQTPSHQVTQMGQEVILRCVPISNHLYFYWYRQILGQKVEFLVSFYNNEISEKSEIFDDQFSVERPDGSNFTLKIRSTKLEDSAMYFCASRPVSGGQETQYFGPGTRLLVL.

The chain links TRBV30 to TRBJ1-2, with a weak D call TRBD1 (6 bases). The CDR3 consists of 13 residues. Germline CDR1 and CDR2: GTSNPN and SVGIG (reference sequence). V lost 2 bases and J 7 bases, leaving 14 bases between the germline ends. CDR3 sequence (DNA): TGTGCCTGGAGTAGGGGTGGGGGCTTTGGCTACACCTTC. Residues: CAWSRGGGFGYTF. The variable domain in full, with the rest retrieved from reference TRBV30 and TRBJ1-2, is SQTIHQWPATLVQPVGSPLSLECTVEGTSNPNLYWYRQAAGRGLQLLFYSVGIGQISSEVPQNLSASRPQDRQFILSSKKLLLSDSGFYLCAWSRGGGFGYTFGSGTRLTVV.

The CDR3 loop is CASRPGVSYSNQPQHF. In DNA, the CDR3 is TGTGCCAGCAGGCCAGGGGTCTCTTATAGCAATCAGCCCCAGCATTTT. The genes are TRBV2 and TRBJ1-5; tentative D call: TRBD1 (6 bases). The CDR3 has 16 residues. V was cut by 6 bases and J by 0 bases, with 15 bases left in between. Germline lookup yields CDR1 SNHLY and CDR2 FYNNEI.

The chain carries TRBV5-1 and TRBJ2-7; D is perhaps TRBD1 (6 bases). V was pared by 1 base and J by 2 bases, with 16 bases between. Germline V lookup: CDR1 SGHRS, CDR2 YFSETQ. CDR3 length equals 16 residues. In DNA form, the CDR3 reads TGCGCCAGCAGCTTGCCGAGGACAGTAGGGGCCTACGAGCAGTACTTC. Residues: CASSLPRTVGAYEQYF.

The chain is built from TRBV9 and TRBJ2-1; 11 bases map to TRBD2. With 3 bases clipped from V and 5 bases from J, the junction kept 13 bases outside the gene matches. CDR1 SGDLS and CDR2 YYNGEE come from the germline V gene. The CDR3 consists of 18 residues. This CDR3 reads CASSAAAGTSGAHNEQFF. The CDR3 region has the DNA TGTGCCAGCAGCGCCGCCGCCGGGACTAGCGGAGCTCACAATGAGCAGTTCTTC. Full variable domain (missing parts from reference TRBV9 and TRBJ2-1): DSGVTQTPKHLITATGQRVTLRCSPRSGDLSVYWYQQSLDQGLQFLIQYYNGEERAKGNILERFSAQQFPDLHSELNLSSLELGDSALYFCASSAAAGTSGAHNEQFFGPGTRLTVL.

V and J are TRBV27 and TRBJ2-5; D perhaps matches TRBD2 (6 bases). V lost 6 bases and J 7 bases, leaving 12 bases between the germline ends. The germline gives CDR1 MNHEY, CDR2 SMNVEV (reference sequence). This CDR3 contains 12 residues. DNA for the CDR3: TGTGCCAGCAGGACTAGTTTTGGGACCCAGTACTTC. Translating it yields CASRTSFGTQYF.

This clone was picked up a small number of times. The J gene is TRBJ2-5, the V gene TRBV5-1, with 11 bases aligning to TRBD1. CDR3 length equals 16 residues. Germline V lookup: CDR1 SGHRS, CDR2 YFSETQ. The V segment lost 4 bases and the J segment 5 bases; nucleotides outside the gene matches: 10. The CDR3 nucleotides read TGCGCCAGCAGCCATGATTGGACAGGGGGCGTGGAGACCCAGTACTTC. Its translation is CASSHDWTGGVETQYF. The complete variable domain, with remaining parts taken from reference TRBV5-1 and TRBJ2-5, reads KAGVTQTPRYLIKTRGQQVTLSCSPISGHRSVSWYQQTPGQGLQFLFEYFSETQRNKGNFPGRFSGRQFSNSRSEMNVSTLELGDSALYLCASSHDWTGGVETQYFGPGTRLLVL.

The chain uses TRBV18 and TRBJ2-2, with TRBD2 matching over 7 bases. This CDR3 spans 16 amino acids. The V gene's germline CDR1 is KGHSH and CDR2 LQKENI. V was pared by 4 bases and J by 5 bases, with 10 bases of the junction left unmatched. DNA of the CDR3: TGTGCCAGCTCACAGGCGGCGGGGGTTCCTACCGGGGAGCTGTTTTTT. Amino acids: CASSQAAGVPTGELFF.

The chain links TRBV28 to TRBJ2-5, with TRBD2 matching over 13 bases. The V and J ends lost 2 bases and 0 bases, in that order; junction bases with no gene match: 0. Germline CDR1 and CDR2: MDHEN and SYDVKM. This CDR3 region has 16 residues. The CDR3 DNA is TGTGCCAGCAGTTTAGGACTAGCGGGGGACCAAGAGACCCAGTACTTC. Translated, it gives CASSLGLAGDQETQYF.

The chain links TRBV2 to TRBJ2-5, with D possibly TRBD2 on 6 matching bases. CDR1 SNHLY and CDR2 FYNNEI come from the germline V gene. The CDR3 spans 12 residues. CDR3 sequence: CGGGGSEETQYF. The CDR3 DNA follows: TGTGGTGGTGGAGGGTCGGAGGAGACCCAGTACTTC. Combining the CDR3 with reference TRBV2 and TRBJ2-5 gives the whole variable domain EPEVTQTPSHQVTQMGQEVILRCVPISNHLYFYWYRQILGQKVEFLVSFYNNEISEKSEIFDDQFSVERPDGSNFTLKIRSTKLEDSAMYFCGGGGSEETQYFGPGTRLLVL.

The chain links TRBV4-2 to TRBJ2-1; D gene unclear. Germline V gene data show CDR1 as LGHNA and CDR2 as YNFKEQ. This CDR3 contains 20 residues. The V and J ends lost 4 bases and 0 bases respectively, with 25 bases between them. The CDR3 region is CASSLSRGVSVLSSYNEQFF. DNA for the CDR3: TGTGCCAGCAGCCTAAGCCGAGGAGTTAGTGTCCTGAGCTCCTACAATGAGCAGTTCTTC.

The chain carries TRBV6-1 and TRBJ1-3; D gene unclear. Germline CDR1 reads MNHNS; CDR2 reads SASEGT. The CDR3 covers 15 residues. V lost 8 bases and J lost 0, with 14 bases in between. This CDR3 is CASEPTAYSGNTIYF. The CDR3 region has the DNA TGTGCCAGCGAACCAACAGCCTACTCTGGAAACACCATATATTTT.

The CDR3, as DNA: TGTGCCACCAGGGACAGGGGGCTTTCACCCCTCCACTTT. Residues: CATRDRGLSPLHF. The J gene is TRBJ1-6, the V gene TRBV19, with 12 bases fitting TRBD1. Germline CDR1 is LNHDA and CDR2 is SQIVND (reference sequence). V shed 10 bases and J 9 bases; nucleotides not matched to a gene: 4. The CDR3 consists of 13 residues.

The chain links TRBV6-1 to TRBJ1-4; 7 bases align to TRBD1. This CDR3 is built from 16 residues. J was trimmed by 5 bases and V by 3 bases; bases with no gene match: 9. CDR1 is MNHNS and CDR2 is SASEGT in the germline V gene. This CDR3 reads CASSELGGQLNEKLFF. For the CDR3, the DNA is TGTGCCAGCAGTGAGTTAGGGGGACAGTTAAATGAAAAACTGTTTTTT.

The rearrangement uses TRBV5-1 and TRBJ2-5; no reliable D call. The CDR3 totals 13 residues. The V end lost 2 bases, the J end lost 4 bases, and 9 bases lay between the germline ends. CDR1 is SGHRS, CDR2 YFSETQ, per germline. The CDR3 region has the DNA TGCGCCAGCAGCTTCGGTGTCGCAGAGACCCAGTACTTC. This gives the protein CASSFGVAETQYF. The variable domain in full, with the rest retrieved from reference TRBV5-1 and TRBJ2-5, is KAGVTQTPRYLIKTRGQQVTLSCSPISGHRSVSWYQQTPGQGLQFLFEYFSETQRNKGNFPGRFSGRQFSNSRSEMNVSTLELGDSALYLCASSFGVAETQYFGPGTRLLVL.

This chain connects TRBV7-2 to TRBJ1-2; 7 nucleotides match TRBD1. Germline lookup yields CDR1 SGHTA and CDR2 FQGNSA. Unmatched junction bases numbered 8, after V lost 5 bases and J lost 8 bases. The length of the CDR3 is 13 residues. CDR3 in DNA: TGTGCCAGCAGCCCACAGGGGCTGAGGGGCTACACCTTC. Translated: CASSPQGLRGYTF.

V usage is TRBV10-3 and J usage is TRBJ2-1, with 12 bases fitting TRBD2. The V and J ends lost 0 bases and 2 bases, in that order; junction bases with no gene match: 2. This CDR3 contains 17 residues. From germline, CDR1 is ENHRY and CDR2 SYGVKD. For the CDR3, the DNA is TGTGCCATCAGTGAGTCGGCTAGCGGGAGGGCCTACAATGAGCAGTTCTTC. Translated: CAISESASGRAYNEQFF.

The chain employs TRBV9 and TRBJ2-1; perhaps TRBD1 as D (5 bases). V shed 0 bases and J shed 11 bases, with 12 bases lying between them. This CDR3 is built from 13 residues. Germline-derived CDR1 and CDR2 are SGDLS and YYNGEE. CDR3 protein: CASSVVAGRKQFF. The CDR3 DNA sequence: TGTGCCAGCAGCGTAGTCGCAGGGCGAAAGCAGTTCTTC.

This clone was observed once. The J gene is TRBJ2-5, the V gene TRBV21-1; the listed D gene, TRBD2, was not tested against the DNA. TRBV21-1 is an annotated pseudogene. This CDR3 spans 16 amino acids. For the CDR3, the DNA is TGTGCCAGCAGCAAACGGGTAGCGGGTGACCAAGAGACCCAGTACTTC. Protein: CASSKRVAGDQETQYF.

CDR3 coding DNA: TGTGCCAGCAGACTGGGGCCTTCAGGGTCAGATACGCAGTATTTT. Translating it yields CASRLGPSGSDTQYF. V gene TRBV6-5 combines with J gene TRBJ2-3; weak D call: TRBD1 (5 bases). Germline lookup yields CDR1 MNHEY and CDR2 SVGAGI. This CDR3 contains 15 residues. The ends were cut back, 6 bases at V and 4 bases at J, with 17 bases in the middle.

The chain joins TRBV30 to TRBJ1-1; D is uncertain. The ends were cut back, 4 bases at V and 1 base at J, with 13 bases in the middle. Germline assignment: CDR1 GTSNPN and CDR2 SVGIG (reference sequence). The length of the CDR3 is 14 residues. Here the CDR3 reads CAWILRVPNTEAFF. The CDR3 region has the DNA TGTGCCTGGATCCTTCGGGTCCCGAACACTGAAGCTTTCTTT.

CDR3 in DNA: TGTGCCAGCAGCTTAGCGACGGGATTTCGGGAGACCCAGTACTTC. Translated, it gives CASSLATGFRETQYF. The chain employs TRBV7-8 and TRBJ2-5, with TRBD2 as a possible D gene (5 bases). CDR3 length equals 15 residues. With 0 bases removed from V and 5 bases from J, the gap between germline ends came to 13 bases. Germline values: CDR1 SGHVS, CDR2 FQNEAQ.

The chain carries TRBV6-1 and TRBJ2-1; D is perhaps TRBD2 (6 bases). The germline V gene encodes CDR1 MNHNS and CDR2 SASEGT. The CDR3 consists of 17 residues. Trimming removed 3 bases from V and 6 bases from J, with 21 bases in between. The CDR3 DNA sequence: TGTGCCAGCAGTGAGAGACGAGGAGGGGTCCGCCCCAATGAGCAGTTCTTC. Residues: CASSERRGGVRPNEQFF.